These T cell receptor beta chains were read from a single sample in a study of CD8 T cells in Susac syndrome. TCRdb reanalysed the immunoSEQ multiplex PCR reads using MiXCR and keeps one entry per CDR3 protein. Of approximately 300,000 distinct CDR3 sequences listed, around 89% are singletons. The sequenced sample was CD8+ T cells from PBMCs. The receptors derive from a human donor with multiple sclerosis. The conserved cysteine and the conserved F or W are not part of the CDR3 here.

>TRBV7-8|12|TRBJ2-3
ASPGTDGTDTQY
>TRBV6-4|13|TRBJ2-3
ASSDSRTSGSTQY
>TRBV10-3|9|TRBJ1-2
AISGAVGYT
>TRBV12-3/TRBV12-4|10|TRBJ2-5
ASRHLQETQY
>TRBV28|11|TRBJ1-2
ASSSTANYGYT
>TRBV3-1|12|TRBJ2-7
ASSQGAGNYEQY
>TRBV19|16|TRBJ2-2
ASSTDPGLADGHGELF
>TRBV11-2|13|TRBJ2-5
ASSTWDREGETQY
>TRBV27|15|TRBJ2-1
ASSLSVAENSYNEQF
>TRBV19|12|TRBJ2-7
ASSPGPSGYEQY
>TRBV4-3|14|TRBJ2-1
ASSQEETSGNNEQF
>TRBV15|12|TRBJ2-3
ATTTSGEGGTQY
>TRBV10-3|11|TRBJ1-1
ANHFLGSTEAF
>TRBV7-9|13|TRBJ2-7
ASTSSGSSNYEQY
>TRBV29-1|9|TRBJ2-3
SVEEGAHQY
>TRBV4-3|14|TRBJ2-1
ASSQEPGEKHNEQF
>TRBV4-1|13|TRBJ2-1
ASSQVGDRGPLQF
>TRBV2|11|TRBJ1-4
ASIGQRDEKLF
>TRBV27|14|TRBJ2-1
ASSLEGRGGYNEQF
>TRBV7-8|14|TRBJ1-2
ASSLAWGRDLYGYT
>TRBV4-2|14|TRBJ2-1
ASSQEASGGAHEQF
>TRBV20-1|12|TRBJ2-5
SAREGIFQETQY
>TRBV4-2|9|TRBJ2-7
ASSQGPEQY
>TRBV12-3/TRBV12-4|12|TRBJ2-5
ASSPAGQLETQY
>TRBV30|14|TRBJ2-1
AWSVDGGTGSNEQF
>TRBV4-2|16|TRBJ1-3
ASSQDRLPTLSGNTIY
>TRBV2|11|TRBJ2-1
ASRWTSNNEQF
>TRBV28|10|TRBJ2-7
ASSAVPYEQY
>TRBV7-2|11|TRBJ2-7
ASSSGRYYEQY
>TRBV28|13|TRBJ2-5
ASSGPADGGETQY
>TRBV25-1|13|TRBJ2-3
ASSVGTGDADTQY
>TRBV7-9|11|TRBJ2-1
ASSFIWPHEQF
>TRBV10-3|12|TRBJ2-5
AISETTWGETQY
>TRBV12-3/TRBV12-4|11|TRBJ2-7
ASSPPDTYEQY
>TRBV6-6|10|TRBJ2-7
ASSYSQVEQY
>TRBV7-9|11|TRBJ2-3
ASSEYVRDTQY
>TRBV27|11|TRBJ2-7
ASSSGTGVGQY
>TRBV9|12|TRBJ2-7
ASSVSTGPYEQY
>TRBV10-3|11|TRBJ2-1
AISVRGWYEQF
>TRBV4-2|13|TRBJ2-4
ASSLPGLASNIQY
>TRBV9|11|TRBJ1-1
ASSVAPDTEAF
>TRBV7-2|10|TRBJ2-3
ASSQSVATQY
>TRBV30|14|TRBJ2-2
AWSVLEGRVNGELF
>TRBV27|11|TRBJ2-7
ASSLSSGTEQY
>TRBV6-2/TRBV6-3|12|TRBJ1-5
ASTVGSSNQPQH
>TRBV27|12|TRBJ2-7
ASSPGTKGDEQY
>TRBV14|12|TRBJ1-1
ASSRQSGFTEAF
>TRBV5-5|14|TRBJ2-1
ASSSDRGFIYNEQF
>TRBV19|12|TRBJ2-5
ASRPGDHQETQY
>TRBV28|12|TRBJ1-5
ASYEGETNQPQH
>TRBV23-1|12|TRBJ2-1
ASSRDRGQNEQF
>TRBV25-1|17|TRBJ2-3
ATTPRKAGPTHRTDTQY
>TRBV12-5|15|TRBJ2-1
ASGAPPGLEGAGEQF
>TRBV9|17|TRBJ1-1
ASSHSQGPVSSFATEAF
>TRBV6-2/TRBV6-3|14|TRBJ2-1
ASSPYRGTGINEQF
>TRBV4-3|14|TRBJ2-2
ASRKARTGGTGELF
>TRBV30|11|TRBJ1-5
AWSVSGNQPQH